Below, 6 T cell receptor beta chains from the same sample are listed, as sequenced in a study of blood T cell repertoires in COVID-19. The assay was immunoSEQ multiplex PCR, and TCRdb's table has in-frame clones only and misses some. The table has roughly 50,000 clones, roughly nine tenths seen once. Source material: peripheral blood. All receptors come from an older woman with active or convalescent COVID-19.

The V and J genes are TRBV24-1 and TRBJ2-3; 8 bases are a match to TRBD1. Trimming at V came to 3 bases and at J to 5 bases, leaving 9 bases not matched to a gene. CDR3 length: 16 amino acids. CDR1 and CDR2 from the germline V gene are KGHDR and SFDVKD. CDR3 DNA sequence: TGTGCCACCAGTGATCCGGGACAGGCACCGCGAGATACGCAGTATTTT. Its translation is CATSDPGQAPRDTQYF.

The sample holds a few counts of this clone. CDR3 in DNA: TGTGCCAGCACCCCAAGCGTGCACCCCTACGAGCAGTACTTC. This gives the protein CASTPSVHPYEQYF. The genes are TRBV7-9 and TRBJ2-7; no clear D. Germline loops: CDR1 SEHNR, CDR2 FQNEAQ (reference sequence). CDR3 length: 14 residues. The V end lost 7 bases, the J end lost 2 bases, and 15 bases lay between the germline ends. Based on the CDR3 plus reference TRBV7-9 and TRBJ2-7, the full variable domain is DTGVSQNPRHKITKRGQNVTFRCDPISEHNRLYWYRQTLGQGPEFLTYFQNEAQLEKSRLLSDRFSAERPKGSFSTLEIQRTEQGDSAMYLCASTPSVHPYEQYFGPGTRLTVT.

V gene TRBV3-1 (or the pseudogene TRBV3-2) combines with J gene TRBJ1-5; D is uncertain. Germline CDR1 and CDR2: LGHDT and YNNKEL (reference sequence). This CDR3 has 17 amino acids. With 0 bases removed from V and 5 bases from J, the gap between germline ends came to 17 bases. As DNA, the CDR3 is TGTGCCAGCAGCCAAGATCGTGTGGGCAGGCCGCATCAGCCCCAGCATTTT. Translation gives CASSQDRVGRPHQPQHF.

CDR3 in amino acids: CASSPPGLAKETQYF. The CDR3 bases are TGTGCCAGCAGCCCCCCGGGACTAGCAAAGGAGACCCAGTACTTC. The chain joins TRBV6-5 to TRBJ2-5; 9 bases are a match to TRBD2. The CDR3 is made up of 15 amino acids. Germline CDR1 MNHEY, CDR2 SVGAGI. Trimming cost V 6 bases and J 5 bases; bases outside gene matches: 10.

This sequence joins TRBV6-5 and TRBJ2-7; TRBD1 is a possible D gene (5 bases). This CDR3 is 15 amino acids long. Germline CDR1 reads MNHEY; CDR2 reads SVGAGI. The germline V and J ends were trimmed by 7 bases and 4 bases, with 20 bases remaining between them. The CDR3 reads CASTPSGINRYEQYF. Here the CDR3 DNA reads TGTGCCAGCACACCCTCAGGGATTAACCGTTACGAGCAGTACTTC.

This rearrangement joins TRBV6-2 or TRBV6-3 to TRBJ2-1, with TRBD2 as a possible D gene (5 bases). V was pared by 0 bases and J by 0 bases, with 12 bases between. The CDR3 consists of 17 residues. Germline-derived CDR1 and CDR2 are MNHEY and SVGEGT. In DNA, the CDR3 is TGTGCCAGCAGTTACTCGGTCAGCGGAGGCTCCTACAATGAGCAGTTCTTC. Amino acids: CASSYSVSGGSYNEQFF.